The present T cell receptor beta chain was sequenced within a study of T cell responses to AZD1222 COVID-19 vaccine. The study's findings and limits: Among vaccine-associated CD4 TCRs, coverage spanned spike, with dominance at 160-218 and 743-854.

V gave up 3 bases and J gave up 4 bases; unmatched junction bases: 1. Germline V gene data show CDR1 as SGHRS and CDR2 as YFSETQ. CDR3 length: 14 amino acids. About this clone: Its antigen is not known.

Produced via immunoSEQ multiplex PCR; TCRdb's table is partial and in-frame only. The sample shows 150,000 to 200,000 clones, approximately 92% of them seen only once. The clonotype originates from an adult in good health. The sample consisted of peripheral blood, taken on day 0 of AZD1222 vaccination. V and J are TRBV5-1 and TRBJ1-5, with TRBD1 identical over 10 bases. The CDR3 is CASSWTGGNQPQHF. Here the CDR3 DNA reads TGCGCCAGCAGCTGGACAGGGGGAAATCAGCCCCAGCATTTT.